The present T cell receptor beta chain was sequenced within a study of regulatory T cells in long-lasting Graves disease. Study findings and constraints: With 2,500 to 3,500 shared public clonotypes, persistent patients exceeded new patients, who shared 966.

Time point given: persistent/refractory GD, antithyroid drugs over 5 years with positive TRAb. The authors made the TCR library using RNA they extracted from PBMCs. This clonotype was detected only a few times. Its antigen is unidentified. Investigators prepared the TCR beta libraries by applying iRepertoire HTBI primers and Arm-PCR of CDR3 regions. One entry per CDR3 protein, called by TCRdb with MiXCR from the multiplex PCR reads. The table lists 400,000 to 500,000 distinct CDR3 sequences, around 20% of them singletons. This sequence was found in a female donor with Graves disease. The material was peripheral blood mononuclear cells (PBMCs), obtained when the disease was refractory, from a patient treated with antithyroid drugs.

In DNA form, the CDR3 reads TGTGCCAGCCGAGCGAGCACAGATACGCAGTATTTT. It yields the protein CASRASTDTQYF. The chain couples TRBV6-1 to TRBJ2-3; D is uncertain. The ends were cut back, 8 bases at V and 0 bases at J, with 6 bases in the middle. This CDR3 has 12 amino acids. Germline V gene lookup returns CDR1 MNHNS and CDR2 SASEGT.